What follows are 27 T cell receptor beta chains derived from one specimen sequenced in a study of shared clonotypes between healthy human individuals. This table comes from immunoSEQ multiplex PCR, and its TCRdb copy is limited to in-frame clones, with some not included. The sample lists about 700,000 clones; about 92% were seen once. In the naive CD8 group, cells lacked CD45RO and were positively selected for CCR7, so terminally differentiated effector memory CD45RA+ cells were left out. Sequenced: naive CD8+ T cells sorted from blood. Receptor source: a man aged 25-40 years in good health.

This chain links TRBV7-2 with TRBJ2-7; 14 nucleotides line up with TRBD2. CDR3 length: 15 amino acids. CDR1 is SGHTA, CDR2 FQGNSA, per germline. Trimming took 5 bases from V and 6 from J; bases not matched to a gene: 6. CDR3 sequence: CASSQGLAGVGEQYF. CDR3 nucleotides: TGTGCCAGCAGCCAGGGACTAGCGGGAGTGGGCGAGCAGTACTTC.

The chain combines TRBV13 with TRBJ2-1; TRBD1 might be the D (5 bases). The CDR3 has 17 amino acids. The V gene lost 2 bases and the J gene lost 0 bases, with 14 bases spanning the gap. Germline V gene sequence: CDR1 PRHDT, CDR2 FYEKMQ (reference sequence). The CDR3, as DNA: TGTGCCAGCAGCTTATCCTTGACAGACCGCTCCTACAATGAGCAGTTCTTC. It specifies CASSLSLTDRSYNEQFF.

The rearrangement uses TRBV27 and TRBJ2-1; D may correspond to TRBD1 or TRBD2 (5 bases each). The V end lost 2 bases, the J end lost 5 bases, and 7 bases lay between the germline ends. CDR3 size: 13 residues. CDR1 and CDR2 from the germline V gene are MNHEY and SMNVEV (reference sequence). The CDR3 sequence: CASSLGTHNEQFF. The CDR3 DNA sequence: TGTGCCAGCAGTTTAGGGACCCACAATGAGCAGTTCTTC.

The chain links TRBV5-3 to TRBJ2-3, with 10 nucleotides matching TRBD2. TRBV5-3 is reported as an ORF; its role is uncertain. The CDR3 extends over 18 amino acids. V trimming: 2 bases; J trimming: 1 base; junction bases outside the gene matches: 10. This CDR3 reads CARSFTSGIEIGTDTQYF. The CDR3 DNA reads as TGTGCCAGAAGCTTTACTAGCGGGATCGAGATTGGCACAGATACGCAGTATTTT.

This clone was recorded only once. V usage is TRBV10-1 and J usage is TRBJ2-1, with D perhaps TRBD1 (6 bases). The V end lost 2 bases, the J end lost 3 bases, and 11 bases lay between the germline ends. This CDR3 has 15 residues. Germline V CDR1 and CDR2: WNHNN, SYGVQD (reference sequence). CDR3 DNA sequence: TGCGCCAGCAGTGAGAAACAGGGTTACTACAATGAGCAGTTCTTC. This codes for CASSEKQGYYNEQFF.

The gene calls are TRBV7-9 and TRBJ1-1, with a weak D call TRBD1 (6 bases). The CDR3 is 15 amino acids. The V end was cut by 1 base, the J end by 4 bases, with 13 bases between. From germline, CDR1 is SEHNR and CDR2 FQNEAQ (reference sequence). The CDR3 here is CASSLVGGEFTEAFF. The CDR3, as DNA: TGTGCCAGCAGCTTAGTGGGGGGCGAGTTCACTGAAGCTTTCTTT.

The chain links TRBV25-1 to TRBJ2-1; D perhaps matches TRBD1 (6 bases). The CDR3 loop spans 15 amino acids. From germline, CDR1 is MGHDK and CDR2 SYGVNS. Deletions cut 6 bases from V and 0 bases from J, with 12 bases between. CDR3: CASSATGSSYNEQFF. The CDR3 DNA sequence: TGTGCCAGCAGCGCCACAGGGAGCTCCTACAATGAGCAGTTCTTC.

The J gene is TRBJ2-7, the V gene TRBV7-8; a weak D match, TRBD2 (6 bases). Germline values: CDR1 SGHVS, CDR2 FQNEAQ. The CDR3 covers 13 residues. The V and J ends lost 2 bases and 7 bases respectively, with 12 bases between them. CDR3 amino acids: CASSLWPGREQYF. CDR3 in DNA: TGTGCCAGCAGCTTATGGCCAGGGAGGGAGCAGTACTTC.

DNA for the CDR3: TGTGCCAGCAGCACTGGAGCGAGGTACAATGAGCAGTTCTTC. It specifies CASSTGARYNEQFF. The chain uses TRBV6-6 and TRBJ2-1; D not resolved. CDR1 and CDR2 (germline): MNHNY, SVGAGI (reference sequence). This CDR3 has 14 residues. Trimming removed 6 bases at V and 4 bases at J, with 13 bases between.

The chain combines TRBV27 with TRBJ2-3; D uncertain. The V gene's germline CDR1 is MNHEY and CDR2 SMNVEV (reference sequence). Between the trimmed V and J ends, which lost 0 bases and 2 bases, there was a span of 9 bases. The CDR3 totals 15 residues. The CDR3 DNA follows: TGTGCCAGCAGTTTATCGATGCCCTCCACAGATACGCAGTATTTT. Its translation is CASSLSMPSTDTQYF.

This chain connects TRBV28 to TRBJ2-3; 9 bases are shared with TRBD1. Germline lookup yields CDR1 MDHEN and CDR2 SYDVKM. The CDR3 spans 17 residues. Losses at the gene ends were 6 bases for V and 2 bases for J; bases not matched to a gene: 12. CDR3 loop: CASRTLSDRGITDTQYF. For the CDR3, the DNA is TGTGCCAGCAGGACACTCTCGGACAGGGGAATCACAGATACGCAGTATTTT.

The chain combines TRBV23-1 with TRBJ2-7; D ambiguous. TRBV23-1 is an open reading frame, and its role is uncertain. Trimming removed 4 bases at V and 12 bases at J, with 4 bases between. The length of the CDR3 is 8 residues. The CDR3, as DNA: TGCGCCAGCAGTCTAGGGTACTTC. This encodes CASSLGYF.

This clone was counted a single time. The chain couples TRBV11-2 to TRBJ2-7, with 7 bases that match TRBD1. The trim removed 0 bases at V and 4 bases at J, leaving 9 bases unmatched. The CDR3 has 16 residues. Germline assignment: CDR1 SGHAT and CDR2 FQNNGV. CDR3 nucleotides: TGTGCCAGCAGCTTAGAACAGGGTGAGGGGGCGTACGAGCAGTACTTC. Protein sequence: CASSLEQGEGAYEQYF.

Notes on this clone: Other DNA variants within this sample encode the same CDR3. The J gene is TRBJ2-1, the V gene TRBV7-9; D not resolved. Germline values: CDR1 SEHNR, CDR2 FQNEAQ (reference sequence). The CDR3 runs 11 residues. The ends were cut back, 5 bases at V and 6 bases at J, with 5 bases in the middle. The CDR3 DNA sequence: TGTGCCAGCAGCCGAGGCAATGAGCAGTTCTTC. Encoded protein: CASSRGNEQFF.

The chain recombines TRBV5-1 with TRBJ1-1, with unresolved D. CDR3 length equals 14 residues. The germline V gene encodes CDR1 SGHRS and CDR2 YFSETQ. V shed 2 bases and J shed 1 base, with 9 bases lying between them. The CDR3 loop is CASSLVGKNTEAFF. The CDR3 bases are TGCGCCAGCAGCTTAGTAGGGAAGAACACTGAAGCTTTCTTT. Looking up the rest from reference TRBV5-1 and TRBJ1-1 gives the full variable domain: KAGVTQTPRYLIKTRGQQVTLSCSPISGHRSVSWYQQTPGQGLQFLFEYFSETQRNKGNFPGRFSGRQFSNSRSEMNVSTLELGDSALYLCASSLVGKNTEAFFGQGTRLTVV.

The chain links TRBV9 to TRBJ2-5; no definite D call. Germline CDR1 and CDR2: SGDLS and YYNGEE. Deletions cut 4 bases from V and 1 base from J, with 11 bases between. The CDR3 length is 14 residues. CDR3 coding DNA: TGTGCCAGCAGCCTTGGGGTGCTCCAAGAGACCCAGTACTTC. The encoded protein is CASSLGVLQETQYF.

The rearrangement joins TRBV19 to TRBJ2-3, with 7 nucleotides matching TRBD1. The CDR3 extends over 15 amino acids. The trim removed 7 bases at V and 3 bases at J, leaving 10 bases unmatched. CDR1 is LNHDA and CDR2 is SQIVND in the germline V gene (reference sequence). The DNA of the CDR3 is TGTGCCAGTACCCCCACAGGGGTTTCAACAGATACGCAGTATTTT. It yields the protein CASTPTGVSTDTQYF.

This chain uses TRBV4-1 with TRBJ2-1; the D gene is possibly TRBD1 (5 bases). The CDR3 is made up of 14 amino acids. CDR1 and CDR2 (germline): MGHRA, YSYEKL. The V and J ends lost 1 base and 6 bases respectively, with 10 bases between them. The CDR3 DNA reads as TGCGCCAGCAGCCAAGTCAGCCAGGGCAATGAGCAGTTCTTC. Translating it yields CASSQVSQGNEQFF.

V and J are TRBV9 and TRBJ2-5, with TRBD1 identical over 8 bases. The CDR3 length is 15 residues. After removal of 4 bases from V and 1 base from J, the junction contained 6 bases not matched to a gene. CDR1 and CDR2 (germline): SGDLS, YYNGEE. The CDR3 spells CASSPGQGPQETQYF. Written as DNA, the CDR3 is TGTGCCAGCAGCCCTGGACAGGGCCCCCAAGAGACCCAGTACTTC. Full variable domain (outside the CDR3, taken from reference TRBV9 and TRBJ2-5): DSGVTQTPKHLITATGQRVTLRCSPRSGDLSVYWYQQSLDQGLQFLIQYYNGEERAKGNILERFSAQQFPDLHSELNLSSLELGDSALYFCASSPGQGPQETQYFGPGTRLLVL.

Only one count was recorded for this clone. This sequence joins TRBV4-2 and TRBJ1-2; 7 positions match TRBD1. Per the germline V gene, CDR1 is LGHNA and CDR2 is YNFKEQ. The CDR3 is 14 amino acids. J lost 8 bases, V lost 1 base, and 7 bases had no gene match. CDR3 protein: CASSQVPQGGGYTF. For the CDR3, the DNA is TGTGCCAGCAGCCAAGTGCCTCAGGGGGGCGGCTACACCTTC.

The V and J genes are TRBV27 and TRBJ1-1; no clear D gene. This CDR3 spans 13 amino acids. Trimming took off 2 bases at V and 1 base at J, with 5 bases between the two ends. Germline V gives CDR1 MNHEY, CDR2 SMNVEV (reference sequence). The CDR3 here is CASSLRPNTEAFF. CDR3 DNA: TGTGCCAGCAGTTTAAGGCCGAACACTGAAGCTTTCTTT.

The chain joins TRBV7-9 to TRBJ2-2; 8 bases agree with TRBD1. The ends lost 5 bases at V and 8 bases at J; junction bases unmatched: 10. CDR1 is SEHNR, CDR2 FQNEAQ, per germline (reference sequence). The length of the CDR3 is 15 residues. The CDR3 protein is CASSGSTGGSGELFF. DNA for the CDR3: TGTGCCAGCAGCGGAAGCACAGGGGGAAGTGGGGAGCTGTTTTTT.

This chain joins TRBV29-1 and TRBJ1-2; 7 bases map to TRBD1. Germline CDR1 is SQVTM and CDR2 is ANQGSEA. The trim removed 7 bases at V and 4 bases at J, leaving 6 bases unmatched. The CDR3 length is 12 residues. The CDR3 spells CSARDSPYGYTF. DNA of the CDR3: TGCAGCGCCCGGGACAGCCCCTATGGCTACACCTTC.

The rearrangement uses TRBV19 and TRBJ2-7; 10 nucleotides align to TRBD1. With 6 bases clipped from V and 5 bases from J, the junction kept 4 bases outside the gene matches. This CDR3 comprises 13 residues. Germline assignment: CDR1 LNHDA and CDR2 SQIVND (reference sequence). The CDR3 DNA reads TGTGCCAGTAGAAGACAGGGGGCCCACGAGCAGTACTTC. Protein sequence: CASRRQGAHEQYF.

The V and J genes are TRBV19 and TRBJ2-7, with 12 bases matching TRBD2. CDR3 length: 14 amino acids. Losses at the gene ends were 6 bases for V and 5 bases for J; bases not matched to a gene: 5. Germline CDR1 LNHDA, CDR2 SQIVND (reference sequence). CDR3 bases: TGTGCCAGTAGCGGACTAGCGGGAAGCCACGAGCAGTACTTC. Amino acids: CASSGLAGSHEQYF.

This chain joins TRBV29-1 and TRBJ2-1; 8 nucleotides agree with TRBD2. Trimming cost V 3 bases and J 7 bases; bases outside gene matches: 5. Germline loops: CDR1 SQVTM, CDR2 ANQGSEA. The CDR3 length is 13 residues. In DNA form, the CDR3 reads TGCAGCGTTGAGGGACTAGTAAAGAATGAGCAGTTCTTC. Its translation: CSVEGLVKNEQFF.

This chain uses TRBV29-1 with TRBJ2-3; D is perhaps TRBD1 (5 bases). Trimming pared 3 bases from V and 1 base from J, leaving 11 bases between. From germline, CDR1 is SQVTM and CDR2 ANQGSEA. The CDR3 is made up of 14 amino acids. CDR3: CSVDAGYGTDTQYF. In nucleotides, the CDR3 is TGCAGCGTTGACGCAGGGTACGGCACAGATACGCAGTATTTT.